The 26 T cell receptor beta chains below were found in one sample sequenced in a study of T cell responses to AZD1222 COVID-19 vaccine. Only in-frame clones appear in the TCRdb table, and some are missing; sequencing was by immunoSEQ multiplex PCR. The repertoire has around 100,000 clones, around 89% of them found once; the top ten carry around 2%. This specimen was peripheral blood, taken on day 0 of AZD1222 vaccination. These receptors came from an adult in good health.

The CDR3 reads CASSYLEVSPLHF. The DNA of the CDR3 is TGTGCCAGCAGCTACCTGGAAGTTTCACCCCTCCACTTT. The rearrangement joins TRBV7-2 to TRBJ1-6; no reliable D call. CDR1 is SGHTA and CDR2 is FQGNSA in the germline V gene. The length of the CDR3 is 13 residues. V shed 4 bases and J shed 9 bases, with 10 bases lying between them. The full variable domain, in which reference TRBV7-2 and TRBJ1-6 provide the parts outside the CDR3, is GAGVSQSPSNKVTEKGKDVELRCDPISGHTALYWYRQSLGQGLEFLIYFQGNSAPDKSGLPSDRFSAERTGGSVSTLTIQRTQQEDSAVYLCASSYLEVSPLHFGNGTRLTVT.

This clone was seen only once. The CDR3, as DNA: TGTGCCAGCAGCTCCCCCCAGGGACAGCTTTCTGGGGCCAACGTCCTGACTTTC. It specifies CASSSPQGQLSGANVLTF. V usage is TRBV7-2 and J usage is TRBJ2-6; 7 nucleotides agree with TRBD1. V shed 4 bases and J 1 base; nucleotides not matched to a gene: 10. This CDR3 spans 18 amino acids. Germline CDR1 SGHTA, CDR2 FQGNSA.

V is TRBV10-3 and J is TRBJ1-2; the D gene is possibly TRBD1 (5 bases). Germline CDR1 and CDR2: ENHRY and SYGVKD. Deletions cut 7 bases from V and 3 bases from J, with 15 bases between. The CDR3 contains 14 residues. The CDR3 sequence: CAITPTLGDYGYTF. CDR3 bases: TGTGCCATCACCCCCACCCTGGGGGACTATGGCTACACCTTC.

This chain links TRBV19 with TRBJ2-5; D unresolved. Germline CDR1 LNHDA, CDR2 SQIVND (reference sequence). Trimming took 3 bases from V and 5 from J, leaving 10 bases between them. This CDR3 is 13 amino acids long. CDR3 region: CASSIQVRETQYF. CDR3 nucleotides: TGTGCCAGTAGTATCCAGGTTAGGGAGACCCAGTACTTC.

The rearrangement uses TRBV21-1 and TRBJ2-7; no DNA check was done on the table's D call, TRBD1. TRBV21-1 is deemed a pseudogene. The CDR3 covers 15 residues. CDR3 in DNA: TGTGCCAGCAGCATTGGGCACCAGGGTTTCGACGAGCAGTACTTC. Translated, it gives CASSIGHQGFDEQYF.

This rearrangement joins TRBV10-3 to TRBJ2-7, with D hard to call. CDR3 length: 14 amino acids. Germline-derived CDR1 and CDR2 are ENHRY and SYGVKD. V was shortened by 10 bases and J by 0 bases, with 16 bases between the two germline ends. CDR3 in DNA: TGTGCCACTCGGACGGCCGTTTTCTCCTACGAGCAGTACTTC. Translated, it gives CATRTAVFSYEQYF.

This chain connects TRBV5-1 to TRBJ1-4, with D unclear. The germline gives CDR1 SGHRS, CDR2 YFSETQ. Deletions cut 1 base from V and 4 bases from J, with 5 bases between. The CDR3 covers 13 residues. The CDR3 loop is CASSLQLNEKLFF. The CDR3 nucleotides read TGCGCCAGCAGCTTGCAGCTTAATGAAAAACTGTTTTTT.

The CDR3 sequence is CASSLRAANDPYEQYF. The CDR3 DNA is TGTGCCAGCAGCTTGCGTGCAGCTAACGACCCCTACGAGCAGTACTTC. This rearrangement joins TRBV5-5 to TRBJ2-7; D call uncertain. The CDR3 spans 16 residues. CDR1 and CDR2 (germline): SGHKS, YYEKEE (reference sequence). The V and J ends lost 1 base and 2 bases respectively, with 16 bases between them.

The chain links TRBV5-6 to TRBJ2-7; D may correspond to TRBD1 or TRBD2 (5 bases each). CDR3 size: 15 residues. Germline-derived CDR1 and CDR2 are SGHDT and YYEEEE. The ends were cut back, 4 bases at V and 2 bases at J, with 16 bases in the middle. The CDR3 bases are TGTGCCAGCAGCCCCCGCTTGGGGGTTGCCTACGAGCAGTACTTC. This sequence encodes CASSPRLGVAYEQYF.

The DNA for the CDR3 is TGTGCCAGCAGCCCAGGGGGTCAGCCCCAGCATTTT. Its translation is CASSPGGQPQHF. The chain couples TRBV28 to TRBJ1-5; 7 positions agree with TRBD1. The V gene end was trimmed by 6 bases and the J gene end by 6 bases; junction bases not matched to a gene: 2. The CDR3 covers 12 residues. CDR1 is MDHEN, CDR2 SYDVKM, per germline.

The genes are TRBV27 and TRBJ2-5, with 8 bases identical to TRBD1. CDR1 is MNHEY and CDR2 is SMNVEV in the germline V gene (reference sequence). There are 13 residues in the CDR3. V trimming: 5 bases; J trimming: 5 bases; junction bases outside the gene matches: 4. The CDR3 reads CASSDRGPETQYF. As DNA, the CDR3 is TGTGCCAGCAGTGACAGGGGTCCGGAGACCCAGTACTTC.

This chain uses TRBV9 with TRBJ2-1; 11 bases line up with TRBD1. There are 15 residues in the CDR3. The ends lost 4 bases at V and 8 bases at J; junction bases unmatched: 8. Germline CDR1 is SGDLS and CDR2 is YYNGEE. The chain's CDR3 is CASSPSGTGGDEQFF. CDR3 DNA sequence: TGTGCCAGCAGCCCCTCCGGGACAGGGGGTGATGAGCAGTTCTTC.

This clone was counted a single time. The V and J genes are TRBV5-4 and TRBJ2-6; D remains unclear. Germline V gene sequence: CDR1 SGHNT, CDR2 YYREEE (reference sequence). The V and J ends lost 4 bases and 3 bases respectively, with 14 bases between them. This CDR3 is built from 16 residues. The CDR3 nucleotides read TGTGCCAGCAGCAATGCCGGCGTAATTGGGGCCAACGTCCTGACTTTC. Translating it yields CASSNAGVIGANVLTF. The variable domain in full, completed from reference TRBV5-4 and TRBJ2-6, reads ETGVTQSPTHLIKTRGQQVTLRCSSQSGHNTVSWYQQALGQGPQFIFQYYREEENGRGNFPPRFSGLQFPNYSSELNVNALELDDSALYLCASSNAGVIGANVLTFGAGSRLTVL.

The CDR3 is CASRGAGKNIQYF. CDR3 bases: TGCGCCAGCAGGGGCGCGGGCAAAAACATTCAGTACTTC. The chain employs TRBV5-1 and TRBJ2-4; possible D gene TRBD2, 5 bases. The CDR3 loop spans 13 amino acids. Looked up from germline, CDR1 is SGHRS and CDR2 is YFSETQ. V was cut by 5 bases and J by 3 bases, with 9 bases left in between. The full variable domain, with the rest looked up from reference TRBV5-1 and TRBJ2-4, is KAGVTQTPRYLIKTRGQQVTLSCSPISGHRSVSWYQQTPGQGLQFLFEYFSETQRNKGNFPGRFSGRQFSNSRSEMNVSTLELGDSALYLCASRGAGKNIQYFGAGTRLSVL.

The chain recombines TRBV5-5 with TRBJ1-2; D unresolved. V lost 0 bases and J 8 bases, leaving 11 bases between the germline ends. CDR3 length: 13 residues. Germline values: CDR1 SGHKS, CDR2 YYEKEE (reference sequence). In DNA form, the CDR3 reads TGTGCCAGCAGCTTGGTAGCTGACGACGGCTACACCTTC. Protein product: CASSLVADDGYTF.

This CDR3 is CASSGKAQETQYF. The CDR3 region has the DNA TGTGCCAGTTCGGGGAAGGCTCAAGAGACCCAGTACTTC. This chain connects TRBV6-6 to TRBJ2-5; a weak D match, TRBD2 (5 bases). The germline V gene has CDR1 MNHNY and CDR2 SVGAGI (reference sequence). V lost 9 bases, J lost 2 bases, and 13 bases lay in between. The CDR3 loop spans 13 amino acids.

This sequence joins TRBV12-5 and TRBJ2-3; the match to TRBD2 covers 12 bases. The CDR3 consists of 17 residues. V shed 5 bases, J shed 4 bases, and the junction held 10 bases outside the gene matches. In germline, CDR1 is LGHNT, CDR2 FRNRAP. This CDR3 reads CASGGASGRGLADTQYF. CDR3 sequence (DNA): TGTGCTAGTGGTGGGGCTAGCGGGAGGGGCTTGGCAGATACGCAGTATTTT.

This clone was seen a single time. The chain links TRBV19 to TRBJ1-1; 7 bases are shared with TRBD1. The CDR3 runs 17 residues. The germline V gene encodes CDR1 LNHDA and CDR2 SQIVND (reference sequence). V was clipped by 3 bases and J by 2 bases; unmatched bases: 12. CDR3 in amino acids: CASSIPTGARENTEAFF. CDR3 bases: TGTGCCAGTAGTATCCCTACAGGGGCGAGGGAAAACACTGAAGCTTTCTTT.

This rearrangement joins TRBV19 to TRBJ2-7; 7 nucleotides match TRBD2. V dropped 3 bases and J dropped 2; count of bases not matched to a gene: 7. The CDR3 is 15 amino acids. Germline loops: CDR1 LNHDA, CDR2 SQIVND (reference sequence). The CDR3, as DNA: TGTGCCAGTAGTATTATGGCGGGGACTACCTACGAGCAGTACTTC. Encoded protein: CASSIMAGTTYEQYF.

V usage is TRBV7-2 and J usage is TRBJ2-3, with 7 nucleotides matching TRBD2. Per germline, CDR1 SGHTA and CDR2 FQGNSA. The CDR3 totals 16 residues. The J segment lost 4 bases and the V segment lost 0 bases, leaving 7 bases of the junction unmatched. In nucleotides, the CDR3 is TGTGCCAGCAGCTTAGCTCCGGGAGGTGGTGCAGATACGCAGTATTTT. This encodes CASSLAPGGGADTQYF.

The V call is TRBV28, the J call TRBJ2-7; 8 nucleotides match TRBD1. The trim removed 6 bases at V and 3 bases at J, leaving 7 bases unmatched. Germline CDR1 and CDR2: MDHEN and SYDVKM. There are 14 residues in the CDR3. CDR3 residues: CASRDGTGYYEQYF. In DNA form, the CDR3 reads TGTGCCAGCAGAGACGGGACAGGCTACTACGAGCAGTACTTC.

The J gene is TRBJ1-4, the V gene TRBV28, with D tentatively TRBD1 (6 bases). Germline V gene lookup returns CDR1 MDHEN and CDR2 SYDVKM. V lost 2 bases, J lost 7 bases, and 11 bases lay in between. The CDR3 is 14 amino acids. CDR3 region: CASSLTGGGEKLFF. In DNA, the CDR3 is TGTGCCAGCAGTTTAACGGGGGGCGGTGAAAAACTGTTTTTT. The variable domain in full, with the rest retrieved from reference TRBV28 and TRBJ1-4, is DVKVTQSSRYLVKRTGEKVFLECVQDMDHENMFWYRQDPGLGLRLIYFSYDVKMKEKGDIPEGYSVSREKKERFSLILESASTNQTSMYLCASSLTGGGEKLFFGSGTQLSVL.

Details on this clone: Other DNA sequences within the sample encode an identical CDR3. The J gene is TRBJ2-7, the V gene TRBV7-9, with a weak D call TRBD2 (6 bases). The V and J ends lost 3 bases and 0 bases respectively, with 9 bases between them. Germline CDR1 is SEHNR and CDR2 is FQNEAQ (reference sequence). The CDR3 contains 14 residues. CDR3 amino acids: CASSFGGSSYEQYF. In DNA, the CDR3 is TGTGCCAGCAGCTTTGGAGGGAGCTCCTACGAGCAGTACTTC.

The chain is built from TRBV5-1 and TRBJ1-5, with D maybe TRBD1 (6 bases). The CDR3 is 17 residues long. V was trimmed by 1 base and J by 2 bases, leaving 16 bases between them. Germline V gene lookup returns CDR1 SGHRS and CDR2 YFSETQ. CDR3 in amino acids: CASSLTPQGEGNQPQHF. Written as DNA, the CDR3 is TGCGCCAGCAGCTTGACACCACAGGGAGAGGGCAATCAGCCCCAGCATTTT.

The chain couples TRBV24-1 to TRBJ2-5; 9 bases line up with TRBD2. Germline V gene lookup returns CDR1 KGHDR and CDR2 SFDVKD. The trim removed 7 bases at V and 1 base at J, leaving 3 bases unmatched. The CDR3 length is 14 residues. The CDR3, as DNA: TGTGCCACCAGGAGTAGCGGGGGCCAAGAGACCCAGTACTTC. Its translation: CATRSSGGQETQYF.

The rearrangement joins TRBV11-2 to TRBJ1-1; D is unresolved. Germline V gene data show CDR1 as SGHAT and CDR2 as FQNNGV. The ends were cut back, 4 bases at V and 4 bases at J, with 7 bases in the middle. The CDR3 is 12 amino acids. The DNA for the CDR3 is TGTGCCAGCAGCTCGGAGCTCACTGAAGCTTTCTTT. This gives the protein CASSSELTEAFF.